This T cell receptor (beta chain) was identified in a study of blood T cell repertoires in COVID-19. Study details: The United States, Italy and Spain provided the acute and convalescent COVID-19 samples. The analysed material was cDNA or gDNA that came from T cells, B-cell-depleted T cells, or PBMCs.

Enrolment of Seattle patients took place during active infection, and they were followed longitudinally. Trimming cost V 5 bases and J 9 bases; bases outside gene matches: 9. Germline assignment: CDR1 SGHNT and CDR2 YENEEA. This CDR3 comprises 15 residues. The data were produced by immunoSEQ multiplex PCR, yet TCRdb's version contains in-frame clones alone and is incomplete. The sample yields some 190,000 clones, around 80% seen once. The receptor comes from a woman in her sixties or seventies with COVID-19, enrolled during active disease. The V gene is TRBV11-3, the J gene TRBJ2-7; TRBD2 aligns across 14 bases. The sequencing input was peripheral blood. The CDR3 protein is CASSLGTSGSELQYF. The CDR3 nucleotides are TGTGCCAGCAGCCTAGGGACTAGCGGGAGCGAACTGCAGTACTTC.